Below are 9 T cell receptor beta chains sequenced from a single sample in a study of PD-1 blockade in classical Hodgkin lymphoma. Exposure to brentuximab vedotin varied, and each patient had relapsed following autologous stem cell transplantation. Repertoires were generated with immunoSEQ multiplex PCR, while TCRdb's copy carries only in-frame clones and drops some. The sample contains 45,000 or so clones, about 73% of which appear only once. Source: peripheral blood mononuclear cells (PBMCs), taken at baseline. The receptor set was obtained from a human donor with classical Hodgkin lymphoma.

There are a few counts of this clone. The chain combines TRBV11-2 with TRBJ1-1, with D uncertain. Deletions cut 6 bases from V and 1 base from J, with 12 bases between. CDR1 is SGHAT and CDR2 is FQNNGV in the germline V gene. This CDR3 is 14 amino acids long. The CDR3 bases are TGTGCCAGCAGGCTCGATTTGGGGAACACTGAAGCTTTCTTT. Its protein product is CASRLDLGNTEAFF.

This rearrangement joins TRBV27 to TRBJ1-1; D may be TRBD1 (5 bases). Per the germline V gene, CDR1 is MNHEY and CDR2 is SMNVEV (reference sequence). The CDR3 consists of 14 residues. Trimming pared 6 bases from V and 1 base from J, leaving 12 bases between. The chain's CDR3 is CASREQVGNTEAFF. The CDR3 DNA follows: TGTGCCAGCAGAGAACAGGTGGGGAACACTGAAGCTTTCTTT.

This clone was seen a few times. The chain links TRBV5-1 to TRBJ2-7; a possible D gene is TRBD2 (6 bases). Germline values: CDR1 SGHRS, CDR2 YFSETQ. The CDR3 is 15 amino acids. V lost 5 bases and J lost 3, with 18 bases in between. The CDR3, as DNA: TGCGCCAGCAGTCTGACCCTCGTGGGACTCTACGAGCAGTACTTC. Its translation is CASSLTLVGLYEQYF.

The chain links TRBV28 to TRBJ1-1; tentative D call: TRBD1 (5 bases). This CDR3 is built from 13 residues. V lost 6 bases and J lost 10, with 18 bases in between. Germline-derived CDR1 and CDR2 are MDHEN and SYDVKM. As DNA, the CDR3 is TGTGCCAGCAGGCTCCAGGGAACTCAAGGAGCTTTCTTT. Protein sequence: CASRLQGTQGAFF.

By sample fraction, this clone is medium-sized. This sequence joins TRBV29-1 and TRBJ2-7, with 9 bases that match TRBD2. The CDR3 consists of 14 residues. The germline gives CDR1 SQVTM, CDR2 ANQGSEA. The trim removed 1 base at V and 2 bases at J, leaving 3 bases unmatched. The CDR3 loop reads CSVEAASGTYEQYF. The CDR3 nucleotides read TGCAGCGTTGAAGCGGCTAGCGGGACCTACGAGCAGTACTTC.

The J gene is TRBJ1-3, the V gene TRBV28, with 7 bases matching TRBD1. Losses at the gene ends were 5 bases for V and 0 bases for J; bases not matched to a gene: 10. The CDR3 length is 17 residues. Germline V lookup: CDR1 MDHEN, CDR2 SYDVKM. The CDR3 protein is CASSIGAGGSSGNTIYF. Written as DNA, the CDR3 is TGTGCCAGCAGTATAGGGGCAGGGGGGAGCTCTGGAAACACCATATATTTT.

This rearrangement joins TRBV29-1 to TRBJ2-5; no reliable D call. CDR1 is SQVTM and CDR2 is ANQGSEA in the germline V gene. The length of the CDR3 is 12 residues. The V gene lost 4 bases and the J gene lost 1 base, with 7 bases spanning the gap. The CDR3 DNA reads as TGCAGCGTTGTCAACTTCCAAGAGACCCAGTACTTC. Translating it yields CSVVNFQETQYF.

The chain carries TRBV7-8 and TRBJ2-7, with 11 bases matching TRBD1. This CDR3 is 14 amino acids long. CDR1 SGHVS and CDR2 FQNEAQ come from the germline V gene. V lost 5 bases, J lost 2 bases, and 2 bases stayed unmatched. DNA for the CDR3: TGTGCCAGCAGCAGGACAGGGGGCACCTACGAGCAGTACTTC. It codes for CASSRTGGTYEQYF.

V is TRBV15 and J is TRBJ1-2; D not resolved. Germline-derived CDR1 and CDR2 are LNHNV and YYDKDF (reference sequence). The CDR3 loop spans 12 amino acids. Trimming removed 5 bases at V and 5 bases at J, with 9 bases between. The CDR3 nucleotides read TGTGCCACCAGCGGTGCTATGTATGGCTACACCTTC. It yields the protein CATSGAMYGYTF.